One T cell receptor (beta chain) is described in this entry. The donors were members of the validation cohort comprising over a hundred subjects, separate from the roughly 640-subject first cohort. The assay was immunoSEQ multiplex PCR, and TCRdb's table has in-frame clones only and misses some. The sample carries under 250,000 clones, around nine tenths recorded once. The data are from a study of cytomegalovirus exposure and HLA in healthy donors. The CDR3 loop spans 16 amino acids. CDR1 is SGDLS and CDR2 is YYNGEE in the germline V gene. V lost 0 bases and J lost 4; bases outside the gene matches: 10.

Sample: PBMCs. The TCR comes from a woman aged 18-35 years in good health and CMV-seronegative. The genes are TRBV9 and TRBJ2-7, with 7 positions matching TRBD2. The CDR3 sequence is CASSVAPSGTTYEQYF. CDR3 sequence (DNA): TGTGCCAGCAGCGTAGCCCCCTCCGGGACTACGTACGAGCAGTACTTC.